This is a list of T cell receptor beta chains from one sample in a study of OX40 agonist ivuxolimab in advanced cancers. Only in-frame clones appear in the TCRdb table, and some are missing; sequencing was by immunoSEQ multiplex PCR. The sample holds tens of thousands of clones, about 90% seen once. Sequences were derived from CD4+ or CD8+ T cells sorted from blood, sampled in a trial of the OX40 agonist ivuxolimab. The receptors were gathered from an adult with an advanced solid tumor such as melanoma, head and neck, liver or kidney cancer. The CDR3 runs from the conserved cysteine through the conserved F or W. Fields, in order: D gene, clone size, CDR3 length, J gene, V gene, CDR3 DNA, CDR3 protein. D genes are given only for firm matches. Only some rows state a clone size, as once, few, many or a class for expanded clones.

>-|-|13|TRBJ2-2|TRBV28
TGTGCCAGCAGTCCCTACCGAGCCGGGGAGCTGTTTTTT
CASSPYRAGELFF
>TRBD2|-|14|TRBJ2-1|TRBV7-9
TGTGCCAGCAGAACCGGACTAGCGGGAGATGAGCAGTTCTTC
CASRTGLAGDEQFF
>-|once|17|TRBJ1-2|TRBV5-4
TGTGCCAGCAGCCCCGGCGGGCCGGAGGGCCCTAACTATGGCTACACCTTC
CASSPGGPEGPNYGYTF
>-|-|16|TRBJ1-5|TRBV6-1
TGTGCCAGCAGTGAAACAAACATACTCTCAGCTCAGCCCCAGCATTTT
CASSETNILSAQPQHF
>TRBD2|-|17|TRBJ2-1|TRBV11-3
TGTGCCAGCAGCCCAGGACTAGCGGGAGTCTCCTACAATGAGCAGTTCTTC
CASSPGLAGVSYNEQFF
>-|-|15|TRBJ1-2|TRBV19
TGTGCCAGTAGTACCGGGACACCTTCTAACTATGGCTACACCTTC
CASSTGTPSNYGYTF
>-|-|16|TRBJ2-2|TRBV5-5
TGTGCCAGCAGCTTGATCGGATATTCGAACACCGGGGAGCTGTTTTTT
CASSLIGYSNTGELFF
>-|-|13|TRBJ2-7|TRBV30
TGTGCCTGGAGTCTCGGCCTGGAAAGGGAGCAGTACTTC
CAWSLGLEREQYF
>-|-|13|TRBJ2-7|TRBV6-1
TGTGCCGCGGGGACCGCTTCCCTCTACGAGCAGTACTTC
CAAGTASLYEQYF
>-|few|11|TRBJ1-1|TRBV11-2
TGTGCCAGCAGCGAGGGCACTGAAGCTTTCTTT
CASSEGTEAFF
>-|-|12|TRBJ2-7|TRBV28
TGTGCCAGCAGCTCCCCCTGGGGGGAGCAGTACTTC
CASSSPWGEQYF
>-|-|15|TRBJ2-4|TRBV28
TGTGCCAGCAGTCTCAGGAGGCTAACCAAAAACATTCAGTACTTC
CASSLRRLTKNIQYF
>TRBD2|-|13|TRBJ2-1|TRBV5-1
TGCGCCAGCTCAGCGGGAAGGGTCAATGAGCAGTTCTTC
CASSAGRVNEQFF
>TRBD2|-|15|TRBJ2-7|TRBV28
TGTGCCAGCACCTATCTGTGGGGAGGGGAGTACGAGCAGTACTTC
CASTYLWGGEYEQYF
>TRBD2|-|15|TRBJ2-7|TRBV5-1
TGCGCCAGCAGCACGGGACTAGCGCCCTCCTACGAGCAGTACTTC
CASSTGLAPSYEQYF
>-|once|17|TRBJ2-2|TRBV18
TGTGCCAGCTCCCTGCGAGCACAGCCCGAGAACACCGGGGAGCTGTTTTTT
CASSLRAQPENTGELFF
>-|once|13|TRBJ1-1|TRBV11-2
TGTGCCAGCACCATAGGGGGAGGGACTGAAGCTTTCTTT
CASTIGGGTEAFF
>-|-|15|TRBJ1-1|TRBV7-9
TGTGCCAGCAGCTTAGAGGGCAGGAAGAACACTGAAGCTTTCTTT
CASSLEGRKNTEAFF
>TRBD2|-|16|TRBJ2-2|TRBV7-2
TGTGCCAGCAGCTCAACGGCGCTAGCGGGAGCCGGGGAGCTGTTTTTT
CASSSTALAGAGELFF
>-|-|15|TRBJ1-5|TRBV7-8
TGTGCCAGCAGCTTAGAACAGGGTGGCAATCAGCCCCAGCATTTT
CASSLEQGGNQPQHF
>TRBD2|few|16|TRBJ2-5|TRBV5-1
TGCGCCAGCAGCTTTTCTGGACTAGCGGTACAAGAGACCCAGTACTTC
CASSFSGLAVQETQYF
>-|-|10|TRBJ2-3|TRBV20-1
TGCAGTGCTAACACAGATACGCAGTATTTT
CSANTDTQYF
>-|-|16|TRBJ1-2|TRBV10-1
TGCGCCAGCAGTGAGATGGACAGCCCGGTGGACTATGGCTACACCTTC
CASSEMDSPVDYGYTF
>-|-|16|TRBJ2-6|TRBV29-1
TGCAGCGTTCCCTCGAGGGACGGGGCTGGGGCCAACGTCCTGACTTTC
CSVPSRDGAGANVLTF
>-|-|15|TRBJ1-4|TRBV7-6
TGTGCCAGCAGCTTAGCGGACAGCCTTAATGAAAAACTGTTTTTT
CASSLADSLNEKLFF
>-|-|13|TRBJ2-5|TRBV7-6
TGTGCCAGCAGCCCGATACTGAGGGAGACCCAGTACTTC
CASSPILRETQYF
>TRBD2|few|19|TRBJ2-1|TRBV5-6
TGTGCCAGCAGCTTGGTGTTAGCGGGAGGGCCTAGGGGCCCCAATGAGCAGTTCTTC
CASSLVLAGGPRGPNEQFF
>TRBD1|-|13|TRBJ1-2|TRBV27
TGTGCCACCACCGACGGGACAGACTATGGCTACACCTTC
CATTDGTDYGYTF
>-|-|16|TRBJ1-2|TRBV27
TGTGCCAGCAGTGGAAACAGGGCTAGAAGTGGCTATGGCTACACCTTC
CASSGNRARSGYGYTF
>-|-|16|TRBJ2-3|TRBV30
TGTGCCTGCCCAGGGGGGGCAGGTCTTCTCACAGATACGCAGTATTTT
CACPGGAGLLTDTQYF
>-|-|14|TRBJ2-3|TRBV28
TGTGCCAGCAGTTTGGATAGGCGGATAGATACGCAGTATTTT
CASSLDRRIDTQYF
>-|once|11|TRBJ1-5|TRBV20-1
TGCAGTGCTAGTAACGGTCAGCCCCAGCATTTT
CSASNGQPQHF
>-|-|13|TRBJ2-7|TRBV28
TGTGCCAGCATACAGGCTTACCCCTACGAGCAGTACTTC
CASIQAYPYEQYF
>TRBD1|-|14|TRBJ1-5|TRBV6-5
TGTGCCAGCAGTAAACAGGGGATCAATCAGCCCCAGCATTTT
CASSKQGINQPQHF
>TRBD1|-|14|TRBJ1-3|TRBV30
TGTGCCTGGAGTGGGACAGGGGAATTTGCCACCATATATTTT
CAWSGTGEFATIYF